Reported below is one T cell receptor (beta chain). What it binds is not known. These data belong to a study of cytomegalovirus exposure and HLA in healthy donors. PCR involved 60 Vbeta and 13 Jbeta primers. Per the original methods: A later analysis tallied approximately 87 million unique TCR beta chains, roughly 11 million of them shared. Sequencing was performed with immunoSEQ multiplex PCR; in TCRdb, only in-frame clones are kept and a portion is missing. V and J calls and clone size are copied from that table; D and trimming were computed from the DNA. The profile shows 190,000 or so clones, 75% to 85% of them singletons. Findings and limits, study-wide: Confirmation was obtained in vitro that a few CMV-associated chains are specific for CMV antigens.

V lost 4 bases to trimming and J lost 3 bases; unmatched junction nucleotides: 6. CDR3 length: 15 residues. The germline CDR1 and CDR2 sequences are SGHRS and YFSETQ. The TCR sequence derives from a boy aged 10-17 years in good health and CMV-seronegative. The sample was PBMCs. The rearrangement joins TRBV5-1 to TRBJ1-2; 10 bases are a match to TRBD1. CDR3 protein: CASSPRDRGYYGYTF. As DNA, the CDR3 is TGCGCCAGCAGCCCCCGGGACAGGGGATACTATGGCTACACCTTC.